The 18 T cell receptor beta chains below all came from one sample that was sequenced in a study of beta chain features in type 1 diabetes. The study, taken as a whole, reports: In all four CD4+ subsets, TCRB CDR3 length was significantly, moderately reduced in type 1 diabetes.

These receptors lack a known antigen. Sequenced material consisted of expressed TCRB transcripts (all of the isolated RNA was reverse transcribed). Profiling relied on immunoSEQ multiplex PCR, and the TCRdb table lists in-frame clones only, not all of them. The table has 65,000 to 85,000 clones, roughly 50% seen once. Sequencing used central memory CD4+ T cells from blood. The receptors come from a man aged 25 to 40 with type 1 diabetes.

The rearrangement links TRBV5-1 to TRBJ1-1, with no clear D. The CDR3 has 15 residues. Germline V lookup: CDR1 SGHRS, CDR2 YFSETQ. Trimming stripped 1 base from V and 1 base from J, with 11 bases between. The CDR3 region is CASSLMPDSNTEAFF. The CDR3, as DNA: TGCGCCAGCAGCTTGATGCCAGACTCGAACACTGAAGCTTTCTTT.

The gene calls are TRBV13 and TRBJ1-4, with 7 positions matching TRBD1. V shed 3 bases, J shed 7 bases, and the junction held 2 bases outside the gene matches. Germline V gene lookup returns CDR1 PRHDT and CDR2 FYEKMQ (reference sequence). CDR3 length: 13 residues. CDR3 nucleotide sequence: TGTGCCAGCAGCTTTGGGACAGCTGAAAAACTGTTTTTT. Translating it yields CASSFGTAEKLFF.

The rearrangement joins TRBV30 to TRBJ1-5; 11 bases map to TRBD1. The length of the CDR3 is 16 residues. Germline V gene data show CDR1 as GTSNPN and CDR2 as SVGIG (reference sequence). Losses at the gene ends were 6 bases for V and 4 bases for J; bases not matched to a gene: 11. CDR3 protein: CACRKPGQGGNQPQHF. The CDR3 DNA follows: TGTGCCTGCCGAAAGCCGGGACAGGGGGGAAATCAGCCCCAGCATTTT.

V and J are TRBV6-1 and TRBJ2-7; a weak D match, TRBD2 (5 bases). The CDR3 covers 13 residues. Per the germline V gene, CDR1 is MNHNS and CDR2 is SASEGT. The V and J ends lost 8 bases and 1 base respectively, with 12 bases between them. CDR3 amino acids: CASGPDWSYEQYF. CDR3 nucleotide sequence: TGTGCCAGCGGCCCGGACTGGTCCTACGAGCAGTACTTC.

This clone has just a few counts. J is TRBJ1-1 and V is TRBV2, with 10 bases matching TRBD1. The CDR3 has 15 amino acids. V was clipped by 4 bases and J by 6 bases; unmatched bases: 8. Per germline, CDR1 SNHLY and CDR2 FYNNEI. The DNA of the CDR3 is TGTGCCAGCAGTGGGGCCCGGACAGGGGGACCTGAAGCTTTCTTT. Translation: CASSGARTGGPEAFF.

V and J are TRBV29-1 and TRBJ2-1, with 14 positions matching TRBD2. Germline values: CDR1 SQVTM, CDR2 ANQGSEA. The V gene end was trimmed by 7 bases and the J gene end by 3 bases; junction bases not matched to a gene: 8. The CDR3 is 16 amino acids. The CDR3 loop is CSATGLAGEYYNEQFF. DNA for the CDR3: TGCAGCGCCACGGGACTAGCGGGAGAATACTACAATGAGCAGTTCTTC.

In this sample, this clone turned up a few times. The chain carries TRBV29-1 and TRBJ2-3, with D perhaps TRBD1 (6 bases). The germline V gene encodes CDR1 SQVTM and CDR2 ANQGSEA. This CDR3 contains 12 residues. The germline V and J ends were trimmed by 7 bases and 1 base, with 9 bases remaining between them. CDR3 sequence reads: CSGGHGTDTQYF. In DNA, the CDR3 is TGCAGCGGGGGACATGGCACAGATACGCAGTATTTT.

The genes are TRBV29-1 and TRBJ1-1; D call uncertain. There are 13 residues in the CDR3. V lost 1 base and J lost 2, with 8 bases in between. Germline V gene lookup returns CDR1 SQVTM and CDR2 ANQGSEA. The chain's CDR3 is CSVEVTENTEAFF. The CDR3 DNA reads TGCAGCGTTGAAGTAACAGAAAACACTGAAGCTTTCTTT.

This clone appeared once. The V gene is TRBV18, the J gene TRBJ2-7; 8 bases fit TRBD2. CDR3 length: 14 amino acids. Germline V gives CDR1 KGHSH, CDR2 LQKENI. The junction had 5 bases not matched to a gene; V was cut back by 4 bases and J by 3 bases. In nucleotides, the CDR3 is TGTGCCAGCTCACGGACTAGCTTAGACTACGAGCAGTACTTC. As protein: CASSRTSLDYEQYF.

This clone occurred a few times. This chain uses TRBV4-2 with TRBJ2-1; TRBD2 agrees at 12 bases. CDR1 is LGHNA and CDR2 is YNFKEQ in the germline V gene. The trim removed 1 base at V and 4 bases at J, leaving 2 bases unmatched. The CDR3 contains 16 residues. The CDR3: CASSQGTSGTYNEQFF. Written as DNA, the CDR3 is TGTGCCAGCAGCCAAGGGACTAGCGGGACTTACAATGAGCAGTTCTTC.

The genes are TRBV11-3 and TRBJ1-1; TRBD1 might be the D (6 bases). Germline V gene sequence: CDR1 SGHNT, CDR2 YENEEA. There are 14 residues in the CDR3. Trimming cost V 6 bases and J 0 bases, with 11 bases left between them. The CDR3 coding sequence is TGTGCCAGCAGGAACCCAGGGGTGAACACTGAAGCTTTCTTT. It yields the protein CASRNPGVNTEAFF. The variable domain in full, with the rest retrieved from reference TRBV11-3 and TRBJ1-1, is EAGVVQSPRYKIIEKKQPVAFWCNPISGHNTLYWYLQNLGQGPELLIRYENEEAVDDSQLPKDRFSAERLKGVDSTLKIQPAELGDSAVYLCASRNPGVNTEAFFGQGTRLTVV.

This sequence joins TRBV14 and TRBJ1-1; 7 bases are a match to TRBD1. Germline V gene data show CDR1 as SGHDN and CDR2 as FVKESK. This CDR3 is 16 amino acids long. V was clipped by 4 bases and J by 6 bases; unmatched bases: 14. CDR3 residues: CASSRFQGQGGAEAFF. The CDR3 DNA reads TGTGCCAGCAGCCGTTTCCAAGGGCAGGGGGGCGCTGAAGCTTTCTTT. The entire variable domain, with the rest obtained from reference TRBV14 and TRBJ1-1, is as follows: EAGVTQFPSHSVIEKGQTVTLRCDPISGHDNLYWYRRVMGKEIKFLLHFVKESKQDESGMPNNRFLAERTGGTYSTLKVQPAELEDSGVYFCASSRFQGQGGAEAFFGQGTRLTVV.

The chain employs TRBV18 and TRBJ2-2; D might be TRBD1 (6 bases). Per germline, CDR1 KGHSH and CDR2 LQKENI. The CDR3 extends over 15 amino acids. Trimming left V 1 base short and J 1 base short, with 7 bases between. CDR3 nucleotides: TGTGCCAGCTCACCACTGGGACAGAACACCGGGGAGCTGTTTTTT. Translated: CASSPLGQNTGELFF.

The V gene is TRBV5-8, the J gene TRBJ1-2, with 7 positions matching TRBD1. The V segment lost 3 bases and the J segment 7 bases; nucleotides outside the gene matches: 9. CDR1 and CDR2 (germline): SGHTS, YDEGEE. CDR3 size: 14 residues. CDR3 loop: CASSSTGIRPGYTF. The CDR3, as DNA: TGTGCCAGCAGCTCGACAGGGATCCGTCCTGGCTACACCTTC.

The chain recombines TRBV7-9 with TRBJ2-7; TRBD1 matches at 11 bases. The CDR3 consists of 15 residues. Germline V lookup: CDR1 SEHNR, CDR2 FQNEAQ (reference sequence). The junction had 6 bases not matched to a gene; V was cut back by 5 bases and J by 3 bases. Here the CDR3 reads CASSGGQGGIYEQYF. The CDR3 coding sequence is TGTGCCAGCAGCGGGGGACAGGGGGGCATCTACGAGCAGTACTTC.

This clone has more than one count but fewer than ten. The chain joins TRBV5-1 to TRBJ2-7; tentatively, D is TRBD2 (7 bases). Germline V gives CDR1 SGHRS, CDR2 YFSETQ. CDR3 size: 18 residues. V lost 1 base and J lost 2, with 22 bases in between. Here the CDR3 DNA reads TGCGCCAGCAGCTTGCCCGGGACACCGGGACTATCTGCCTACGAGCAGTACTTC. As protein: CASSLPGTPGLSAYEQYF.

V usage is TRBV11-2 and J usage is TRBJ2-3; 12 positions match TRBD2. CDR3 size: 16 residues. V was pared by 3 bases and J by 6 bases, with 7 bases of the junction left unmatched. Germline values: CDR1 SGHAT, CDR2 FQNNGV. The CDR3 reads CASSFALAGGPDTQYF. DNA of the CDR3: TGTGCCAGCAGCTTCGCCCTAGCGGGAGGGCCGGATACGCAGTATTTT.

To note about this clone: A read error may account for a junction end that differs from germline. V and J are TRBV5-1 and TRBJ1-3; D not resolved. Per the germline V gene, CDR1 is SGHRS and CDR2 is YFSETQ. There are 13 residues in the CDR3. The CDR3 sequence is CASSLSDGTTIYF. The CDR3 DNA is TGCGCCAGCAGCTTGAGCGACGGAACCACCATATATTTT.